This TCR beta chain stems from a study of shared clonotypes between healthy human individuals (dated by TCRdb to about 2020). About the investigation overall: Two women and three men aged 18 to 49 years were included in the cohort. To increase sequencing depth and limit assay-specific biases, different laboratories used diverse techniques to prepare libraries and sequence TCR repertoires. For each donor, three plates each were used for CD4 naive and CD4 memory, two plates were used for CD8 naive, and one plate was used for CD8 memory. Between about 0.8 and 9.5 billion PBMCs per donor were obtained by leukapheresis. The study deeply sequenced blood TCR repertoires of about 5 healthy adults to estimate repertoire size and the extent of clonotype sharing between individuals. Paper-wide results and their limitations: Rarefaction of sorted-subset datasets indicated incomplete sequencing despite the large sequencing depth. Naive subsets generally had larger estimated clonotype richness than memory subsets. Across several donors, approximately 5% of naive CD4, approximately 3.5% of naive CD8, under 2.5% of memory CD4, and approximately 0.4% of memory CD8 clonotypes were shared. Based on pairwise subsampling, the degree of clonotype sharing among donors was expected to be affected by sequencing depth. Sampling was restricted to blood, and TCR repertoires in tissue are likely to differ from TCR repertoires in blood. Compared with non-shared clonotypes, the clonotypes found in all four sorted-subset donors had higher generation probabilities. The genetic and exposure-history diversity represented was limited by the small number of donors.

Using the deep immunoSEQ assay, TCR CDR3 regions were amplified from genomic DNA by multiplex PCR. Extracted genomic DNA from each cell subset was spread evenly across all wells of several immunoSEQ 96-well plates, with each plate serving as a replicate. For sorted subsets, roughly 0.2 ug genomic DNA, equal to some 30,000 T cell genomes, was loaded into each replicate PCR. Purified libraries were quantified with a Qubit 3.0 fluorometer, sized on a Bioanalyzer 2100, and re-quantified with the KAPA Library Quantification kit. Every immunoSEQ 96-well plate was sequenced on a separate single-read 150-cycle Illumina NextSeq 550 flow cell. The authors' analysis ran thus. The immunoSEQ output contained only junctional sequences without quality scores, so filtering could not match that applied to full-length reads. Sequences were annotated with PyIR, a Python wrapper for IgBLAST v1.9, using IMGT germline references to assign V/J genes and CDR3. Reads with weak V/J assignments (E-value above 1e-6), missing CDR3, stop codons, out-of-frame junctions, or ambiguous translated residues were removed. V3J clonotypes were defined as sequences sharing the same inferred V gene, J gene, and CDR3 amino acid sequence. To compute the percentage overlap between repertoires, the number of shared unique clonotypes was divided by the size of the smaller repertoire. Three approaches were used to assess repertoire richness: RTK rarefaction, the Chao1 estimator, and Recon v2.1 estimates of unobserved clonotypes. Generation probabilities were computed with OLGA for all TCRbeta clonotypes obtained by the gDNA method from a handful of donors. TCRdb's version of the immuneACCESS table is confined to in-frame rearrangements and falls short of the full clone set. An unresolved V gene accounts for under half of the shortfall where checked; the remainder is of unknown origin. Clone size and the V and J calls come from that table; the DNA yielded D and trimming. The sample yields roughly 320,000 clones; about nine tenths were counted once. 15% to 20% of the sample lies in the top ten.

In regard to this clone: Its antigen is currently not known. Base qualities are missing; no much larger clone stands one base away.

The donors were healthy, HIV-negative adults with no recently reported acute infections or vaccinations. Every donor was a Caucasian adult residing in Nashville, Tennessee, USA. CD8 memory samples combined magnetically selected CD45RO+ cells with CCR7-negative CD45RA+ effector memory (TemRA) cells. Blood was collected by leukapheresis, and PBMCs were isolated by Ficoll-Histopaque density gradient centrifugation and then cryopreserved in liquid nitrogen vapor phase. Analytical flow cytometry was used to check the purity and quantity of each magnetically sorted T cell population. Genomic DNA was isolated from every sorted fraction and measured by UV absorbance on a Nanodrop 2000c. The receptor was isolated from a man younger than 35 in good health. The sequenced sample was memory CD8+ T cells sorted from blood. This specimen's cell subset or site label, per the study, means: CD45RO+ cells pooled with CCR7-negative TemRA cells.

The DNA is TGCGCCAGCAGCCAAGATAATCGCAAACCCTTCTCCTACGAGCAGTACTTC. The resulting protein is CASSQDNRKPFSYEQYF. Recombination linked TRBV4-1 to TRBJ2-7; no D segment can be confidently identified. The CDR3 runs 17 residues from the cysteine to the phenylalanine. Only the CDR3 DNA stays, 51 bases, in frame from base 1. CDR1 and CDR2 are drawn from the germline V gene: MGHRA, YSYEKL. Trimming costs V 0 bases and J 0 bases, and their ends lie 15 bases apart.